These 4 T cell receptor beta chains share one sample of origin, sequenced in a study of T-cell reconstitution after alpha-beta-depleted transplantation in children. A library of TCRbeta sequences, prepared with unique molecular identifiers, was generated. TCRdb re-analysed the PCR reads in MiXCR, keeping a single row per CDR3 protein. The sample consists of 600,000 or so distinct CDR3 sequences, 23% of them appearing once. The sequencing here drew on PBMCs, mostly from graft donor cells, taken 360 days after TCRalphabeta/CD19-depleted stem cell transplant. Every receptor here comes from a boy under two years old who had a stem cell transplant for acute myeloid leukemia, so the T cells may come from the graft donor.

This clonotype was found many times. The DNA of the CDR3 is TGTGCCAGCAGTTTTAGGACAGGGGCATCGAACACCGGGGAGCTGTTTTTT. Amino acids: CASSFRTGASNTGELFF. The chain recombines TRBV12-3 or TRBV12-4 with TRBJ2-2, with 9 bases matching TRBD1. This CDR3 is built from 17 residues. The V segment lost 3 bases and the J segment 0 bases; nucleotides outside the gene matches: 5.

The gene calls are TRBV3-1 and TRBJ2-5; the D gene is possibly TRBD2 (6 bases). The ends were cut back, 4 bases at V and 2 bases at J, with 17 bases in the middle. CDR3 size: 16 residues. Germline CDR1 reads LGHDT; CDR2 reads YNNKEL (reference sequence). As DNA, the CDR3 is TGTGCCAGCAGCCCCCGGGCGGGATGGAAACAAGAGACCCAGTACTTC. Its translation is CASSPRAGWKQETQYF.

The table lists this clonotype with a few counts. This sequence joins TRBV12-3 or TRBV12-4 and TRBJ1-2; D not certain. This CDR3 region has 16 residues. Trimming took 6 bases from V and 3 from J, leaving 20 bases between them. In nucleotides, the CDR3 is TGTGCCAGCAGCCCTCAGAGTAGAGGGTTAGACTATGGCTACACCTTC. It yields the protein CASSPQSRGLDYGYTF.

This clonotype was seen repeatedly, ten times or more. CDR3 amino acids: CSVFHGSSYEQYF. The CDR3 DNA reads TGCAGCGTTTTTCACGGGAGCTCCTACGAGCAGTACTTC. The V call is TRBV29-1, the J call TRBJ2-7; D perhaps matches TRBD2 (6 bases). CDR3 length: 13 amino acids. V was pared by 5 bases and J by 0 bases, with 11 bases between. The germline V gene has CDR1 SQVTM and CDR2 ANQGSEA.